This TCR beta chain stems from a study of T-cell reconstitution after alpha-beta-depleted transplantation in children. Findings and limits, study-wide: T-cell counts and diversity at one year post-transplant came mainly from newly produced T cells. Expanded graft clones numbering several hundred reportedly gave rise to alpha-beta T cells about two months after transplant.

Construction of the TCRbeta library involved unique molecular identifiers. TCRdb re-derived calls from the PCR reads in MiXCR, one entry per CDR3 protein. The sample records about 300,000 distinct CDR3 sequences, almost 8% being singletons. This clonotype was observed a handful of times. Antigen unknown. Germline V gene sequence: CDR1 MGHRA, CDR2 YSYEKL. The V and J ends lost 0 bases and 2 bases respectively, with 11 bases between them. The CDR3 has 15 residues. The chain couples TRBV4-1 to TRBJ2-7; D is ambiguous. The TCR comes from a female patient aged 2-10 years who had a stem cell transplant for Fanconi anemia, so the T cells may come from the graft donor. Source: peripheral blood, taken 360 days after TCRalphabeta/CD19-depleted stem cell transplant. In nucleotides, the CDR3 is TGCGCCAGCAGCCAAGAAACGGTGGTTGCCTACGAGCAGTACTTC. Translating gives CASSQETVVAYEQYF.